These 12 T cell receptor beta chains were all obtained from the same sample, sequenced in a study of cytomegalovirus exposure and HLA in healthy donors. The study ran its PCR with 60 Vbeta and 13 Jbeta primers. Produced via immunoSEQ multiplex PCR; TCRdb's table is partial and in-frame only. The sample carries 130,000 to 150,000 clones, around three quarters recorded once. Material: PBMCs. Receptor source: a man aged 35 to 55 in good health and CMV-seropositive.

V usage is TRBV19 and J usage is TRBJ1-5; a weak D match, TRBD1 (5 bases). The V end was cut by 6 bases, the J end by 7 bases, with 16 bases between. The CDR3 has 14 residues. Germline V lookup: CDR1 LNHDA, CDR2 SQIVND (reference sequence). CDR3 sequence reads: CASRGLEAGQPQHF. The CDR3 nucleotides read TGTGCCAGTAGGGGCCTAGAAGCAGGGCAGCCCCAGCATTTT.

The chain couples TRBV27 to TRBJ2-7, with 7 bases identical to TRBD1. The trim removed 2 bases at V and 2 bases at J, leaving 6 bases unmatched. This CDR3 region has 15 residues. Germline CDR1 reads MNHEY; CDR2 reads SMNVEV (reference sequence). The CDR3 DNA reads TGTGCCAGCAGTTTACAAGGACAGGCGGCCTACGAGCAGTACTTC. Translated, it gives CASSLQGQAAYEQYF.

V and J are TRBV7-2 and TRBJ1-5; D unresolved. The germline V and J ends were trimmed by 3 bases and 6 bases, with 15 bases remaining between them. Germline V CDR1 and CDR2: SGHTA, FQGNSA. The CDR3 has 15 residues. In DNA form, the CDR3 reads TGTGCCAGCAGCTTGGAGCGGGCAGCCGGTCAGCCCCAGCATTTT. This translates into CASSLERAAGQPQHF.

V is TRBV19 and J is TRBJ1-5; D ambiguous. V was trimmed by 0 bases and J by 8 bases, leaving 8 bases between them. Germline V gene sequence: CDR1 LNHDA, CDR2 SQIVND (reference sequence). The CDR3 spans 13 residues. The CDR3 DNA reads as TGTGCCAGTAGTATAGATCGCGAAAAGCCCCAGCATTTT. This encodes CASSIDREKPQHF.

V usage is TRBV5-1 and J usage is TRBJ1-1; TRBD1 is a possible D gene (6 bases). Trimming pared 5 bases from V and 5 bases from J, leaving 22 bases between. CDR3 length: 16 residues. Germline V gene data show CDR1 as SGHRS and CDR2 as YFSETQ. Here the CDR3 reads CASRHQGMIKGTEAFF. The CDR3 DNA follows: TGCGCCAGCAGACACCAGGGGATGATTAAAGGTACTGAAGCTTTCTTT.

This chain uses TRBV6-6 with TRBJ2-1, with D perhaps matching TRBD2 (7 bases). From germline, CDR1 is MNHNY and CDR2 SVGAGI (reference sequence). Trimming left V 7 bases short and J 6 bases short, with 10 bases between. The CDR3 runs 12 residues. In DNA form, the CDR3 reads TGTGCCAGCATAGGGGGGGGCAATGAGCAGTTCTTC. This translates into CASIGGGNEQFF.

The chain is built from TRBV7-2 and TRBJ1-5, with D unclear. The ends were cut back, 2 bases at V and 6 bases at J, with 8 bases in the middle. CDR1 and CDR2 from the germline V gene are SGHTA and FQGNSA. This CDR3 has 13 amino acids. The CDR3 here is CASSLRQFQPQHF. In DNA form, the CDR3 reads TGTGCCAGCAGCTTAAGACAATTTCAGCCCCAGCATTTT.

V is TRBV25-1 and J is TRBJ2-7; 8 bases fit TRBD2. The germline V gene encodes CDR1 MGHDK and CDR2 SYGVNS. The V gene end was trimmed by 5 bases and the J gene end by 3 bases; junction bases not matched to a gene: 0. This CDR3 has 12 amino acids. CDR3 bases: TGTGCCAGCAGTAGCGGGAGCTACGAGCAGTACTTC. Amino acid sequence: CASSSGSYEQYF.

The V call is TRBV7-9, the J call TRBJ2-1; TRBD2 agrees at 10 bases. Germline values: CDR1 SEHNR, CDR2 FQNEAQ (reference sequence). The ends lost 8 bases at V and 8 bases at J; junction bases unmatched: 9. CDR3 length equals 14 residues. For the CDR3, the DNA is TGTGCCAGCGCTAGCGGGAGTCCCTATGATGAGCAGTTCTTC. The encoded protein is CASASGSPYDEQFF. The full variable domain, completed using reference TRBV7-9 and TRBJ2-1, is DTGVSQNPRHKITKRGQNVTFRCDPISEHNRLYWYRQTLGQGPEFLTYFQNEAQLEKSRLLSDRFSAERPKGSFSTLEIQRTEQGDSAMYLCASASGSPYDEQFFGPGTRLTVL.

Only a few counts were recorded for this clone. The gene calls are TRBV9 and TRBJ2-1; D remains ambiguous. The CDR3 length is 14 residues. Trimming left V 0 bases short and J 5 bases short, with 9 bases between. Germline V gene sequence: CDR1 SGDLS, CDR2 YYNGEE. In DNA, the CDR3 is TGTGCCAGCAGCGTAGCTGGCCGTAACAATGAGCAGTTCTTC. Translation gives CASSVAGRNNEQFF.

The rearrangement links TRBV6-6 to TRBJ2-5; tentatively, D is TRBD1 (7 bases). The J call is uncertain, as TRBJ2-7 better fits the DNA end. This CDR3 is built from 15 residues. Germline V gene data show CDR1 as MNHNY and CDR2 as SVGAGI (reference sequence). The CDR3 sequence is CASTYGGQSGGEQYF. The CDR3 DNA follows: TGTGCCAGCACCTACGGGGGACAGAGTGGGGGCGAGCAGTACTTC.

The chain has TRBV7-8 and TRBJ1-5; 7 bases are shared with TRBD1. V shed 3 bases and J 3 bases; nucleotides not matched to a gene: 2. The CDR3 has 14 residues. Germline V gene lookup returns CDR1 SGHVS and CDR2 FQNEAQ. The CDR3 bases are TGTGCCAGCAGCTTCGGACAGGCCAATCAGCCCCAGCATTTT. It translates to CASSFGQANQPQHF.